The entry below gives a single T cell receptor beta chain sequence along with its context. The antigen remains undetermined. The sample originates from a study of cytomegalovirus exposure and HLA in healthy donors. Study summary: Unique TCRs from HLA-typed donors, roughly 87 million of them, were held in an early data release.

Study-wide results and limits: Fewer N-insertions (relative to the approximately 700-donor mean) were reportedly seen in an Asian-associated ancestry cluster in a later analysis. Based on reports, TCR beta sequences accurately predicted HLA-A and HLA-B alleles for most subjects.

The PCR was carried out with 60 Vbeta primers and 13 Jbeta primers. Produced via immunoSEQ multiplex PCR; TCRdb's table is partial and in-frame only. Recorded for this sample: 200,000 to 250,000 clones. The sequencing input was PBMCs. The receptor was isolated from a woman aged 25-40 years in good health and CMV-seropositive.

The CDR3 here is CSVGGTGHQPQHF. The CDR3 DNA follows: TGCAGCGTTGGGGGAACAGGCCATCAGCCCCAGCATTTT. The chain carries TRBV29-1 and TRBJ1-5, with D possibly being TRBD1 (5 bases). The CDR3 consists of 13 residues. Germline V gene sequence: CDR1 SQVTM, CDR2 ANQGSEA. The ends were cut back, 4 bases at V and 5 bases at J, with 12 bases in the middle.